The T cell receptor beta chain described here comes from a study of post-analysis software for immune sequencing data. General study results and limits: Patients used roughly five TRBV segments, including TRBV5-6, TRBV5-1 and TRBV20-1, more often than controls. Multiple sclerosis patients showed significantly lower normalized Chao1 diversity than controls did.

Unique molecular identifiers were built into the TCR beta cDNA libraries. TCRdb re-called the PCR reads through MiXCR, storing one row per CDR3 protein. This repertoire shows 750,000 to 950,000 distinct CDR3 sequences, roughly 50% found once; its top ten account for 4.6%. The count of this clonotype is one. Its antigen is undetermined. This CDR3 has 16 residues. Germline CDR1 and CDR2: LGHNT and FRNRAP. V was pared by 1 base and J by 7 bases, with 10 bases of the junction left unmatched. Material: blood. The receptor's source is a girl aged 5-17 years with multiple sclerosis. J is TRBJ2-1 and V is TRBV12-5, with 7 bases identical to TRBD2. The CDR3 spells CASGLGSQRDGNEQFF. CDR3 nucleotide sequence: TGTGCTAGTGGTTTGGGATCCCAGCGGGACGGGAATGAGCAGTTCTTC.